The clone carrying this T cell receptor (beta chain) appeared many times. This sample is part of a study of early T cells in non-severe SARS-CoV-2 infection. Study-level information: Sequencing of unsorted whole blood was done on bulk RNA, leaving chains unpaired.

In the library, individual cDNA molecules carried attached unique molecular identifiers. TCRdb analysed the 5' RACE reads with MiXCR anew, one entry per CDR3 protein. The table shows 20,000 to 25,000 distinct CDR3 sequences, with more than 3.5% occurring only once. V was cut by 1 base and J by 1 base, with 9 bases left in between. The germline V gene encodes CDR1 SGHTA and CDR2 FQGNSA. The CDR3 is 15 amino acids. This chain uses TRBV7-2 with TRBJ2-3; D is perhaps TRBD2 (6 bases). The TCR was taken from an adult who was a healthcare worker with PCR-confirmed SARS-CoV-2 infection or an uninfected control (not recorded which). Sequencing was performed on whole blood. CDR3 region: CASSLGGVGTDTQYF. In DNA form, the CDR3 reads TGTGCCAGCAGCTTAGGGGGGGTTGGCACAGATACGCAGTATTTT.